These T cell receptor beta chains were read from a single sample in a study of T cell responses to AZD1222 COVID-19 vaccine. Method: immunoSEQ multiplex PCR; TCRdb's copy keeps in-frame clones and lacks some. The data hold roughly 150,000 clones, with 80% to 90% observed a single time. This material consisted of peripheral blood, taken on day 0 of AZD1222 vaccination. These receptor sequences come from an adult in good health. CDR3s include the opening cysteine and the closing phenylalanine or tryptophan. The D gene is left open where the match is weak. Clone size, where shown, is once, few, many, or a class for clones that have expanded.

j_gene: TRBJ2-3; abundance: once; d_gene: .; v_gene: TRBV2; CDR3nt: TGTGCCAGCTTCAAGCAGGGAGGCACAGATACGCAGTATTTT; CDR3aa: CASFKQGGTDTQYF
j_gene: TRBJ2-7; abundance: .; d_gene: TRBD1; v_gene: TRBV5-5; CDR3nt: TGTGCCAGCAGCTCTGATTCCGGGACAGGGTCATATAGTAGGTCCTACGAGCAGTACTTC; CDR3aa: CASSSDSGTGSYSRSYEQYF
j_gene: TRBJ2-1; abundance: .; d_gene: .; v_gene: TRBV7-3; CDR3nt: TGTGCCAGCAGCGTGGGGGGCGTAGGTTCAAATGAGCAGTTCTTC; CDR3aa: CASSVGGVGSNEQFF
j_gene: TRBJ2-3; abundance: .; d_gene: .; v_gene: TRBV20-1; CDR3nt: TGCAGTGCTAGTTCGCGGGGCCTCCCGGATACGCAGTATTTT; CDR3aa: CSASSRGLPDTQYF
j_gene: TRBJ2-3; abundance: once; d_gene: .; v_gene: TRBV4-3; CDR3nt: TGCGCCAGCAGCCAAGATCACAGGACTTACACAGATACGCAGTATTTT; CDR3aa: CASSQDHRTYTDTQYF
j_gene: TRBJ2-3; abundance: once; d_gene: TRBD2; v_gene: TRBV4-2; CDR3nt: TGTGCCAGCAGCCAAGAAGGGCCCTTAGCGGGGGGAATCACAGATACGCAGTATTTT; CDR3aa: CASSQEGPLAGGITDTQYF
j_gene: TRBJ2-3; abundance: .; d_gene: TRBD2; v_gene: TRBV15; CDR3nt: TGTGCCACCCGTCTAGCGGGCTTGAGCACAGATACGCAGTATTTT; CDR3aa: CATRLAGLSTDTQYF
j_gene: TRBJ1-1; abundance: .; d_gene: .; v_gene: TRBV4-1; CDR3nt: TGCGCCAGCAGCGAAAGACACATCACGAACACTGAAGCTTTCTTT; CDR3aa: CASSERHITNTEAFF
j_gene: TRBJ2-5; abundance: .; d_gene: TRBD2; v_gene: TRBV4-1; CDR3nt: TGCGCCAGCAGCCAAGTGTTAGCGGGAATACAAGAGACCCAGTACTTC; CDR3aa: CASSQVLAGIQETQYF
j_gene: TRBJ2-7; abundance: .; d_gene: TRBD1; v_gene: TRBV19; CDR3nt: TGTGCCAGTAGCCCCCAACATCTAGCCCCGGGACAGGGGGTAGAGCAGTACTTC; CDR3aa: CASSPQHLAPGQGVEQYF
j_gene: TRBJ1-1; abundance: .; d_gene: .; v_gene: TRBV7-9; CDR3nt: TGTGCCAGCAGCACGGGCGGGTCTGGGGACACTGAAGCTTTCTTT; CDR3aa: CASSTGGSGDTEAFF
j_gene: TRBJ2-2; abundance: .; d_gene: .; v_gene: TRBV28; CDR3nt: TGTGCCAGCAGTTTATCGCAGGGAGCGAACACCGGGGAGCTGTTTTTT; CDR3aa: CASSLSQGANTGELFF
j_gene: TRBJ1-5; abundance: .; d_gene: .; v_gene: TRBV5-8; CDR3nt: TGTGCCAGCAGCGCACAAAAGGGTCAGCCCCAGCATTTT; CDR3aa: CASSAQKGQPQHF
j_gene: TRBJ2-5; abundance: .; d_gene: .; v_gene: TRBV27; CDR3nt: TGTGCCAGCTCTCTCTCTGCGGGGGCAATGGGGGAGACCCAGTACTTC; CDR3aa: CASSLSAGAMGETQYF
j_gene: TRBJ2-6; abundance: .; d_gene: TRBD1; v_gene: TRBV19; CDR3nt: TGTGCCAGTAGTCACCCCCAGGGGGCGGGATCTGGGGCCAACGTCCTGACTTTC; CDR3aa: CASSHPQGAGSGANVLTF
j_gene: TRBJ1-1; abundance: .; d_gene: .; v_gene: TRBV6-2/TRBV6-3; CDR3nt: TGTGCCAGCAGTCTTCAGGAAACTGAAGCTTTCTTT; CDR3aa: CASSLQETEAFF
j_gene: TRBJ2-7; abundance: .; d_gene: .; v_gene: TRBV29-1; CDR3nt: TGCAGCGTTGAAGATGGAGTGTACGAGCAGTACTTC; CDR3aa: CSVEDGVYEQYF
j_gene: TRBJ1-1; abundance: .; d_gene: .; v_gene: TRBV5-1; CDR3nt: TGCGCCAGCAGCTCCCAGGGAAACACTGAAGCTTTCTTT; CDR3aa: CASSSQGNTEAFF
j_gene: TRBJ2-2; abundance: .; d_gene: TRBD1; v_gene: TRBV5-3; CDR3nt: TGTGCCAGGATCCCGGGACAGGGGTCGGTCGGGGAGCTGTTTTTT; CDR3aa: CARIPGQGSVGELFF
j_gene: TRBJ1-1; abundance: few; d_gene: TRBD1; v_gene: TRBV24-1; CDR3nt: TGTGCCACCAGTGATGCGGACAGGGACACTGAAGCTTTCTTT; CDR3aa: CATSDADRDTEAFF
j_gene: TRBJ2-7; abundance: .; d_gene: .; v_gene: TRBV7-3; CDR3nt: TGTGCCAGCAGCGACGGGCCAGCCTACGAGCAGTACTTC; CDR3aa: CASSDGPAYEQYF
j_gene: TRBJ2-3; abundance: once; d_gene: TRBD1; v_gene: TRBV5-5; CDR3nt: TGTGCCAGCAGCAGGTCCGGGACAGGGTACACAGATACGCAGTATTTT; CDR3aa: CASSRSGTGYTDTQYF
j_gene: TRBJ1-1; abundance: .; d_gene: .; v_gene: TRBV18; CDR3nt: TGTGCCAGCTCACCACTGGGGGAGGGAAGGAACACTGAAGCTTTCTTT; CDR3aa: CASSPLGEGRNTEAFF
j_gene: TRBJ1-1; abundance: .; d_gene: .; v_gene: TRBV5-1; CDR3nt: TGCGCCAGCAGCTTGGATCGGGCGGCTAACACTGAAGCTTTCTTT; CDR3aa: CASSLDRAANTEAFF
j_gene: TRBJ1-2; abundance: .; d_gene: .; v_gene: TRBV7-2; CDR3nt: TGTGCCAGCAGCTTAGGCATAGGGGTCTATGGCTACACCTTC; CDR3aa: CASSLGIGVYGYTF
j_gene: TRBJ1-2; abundance: once; d_gene: TRBD1; v_gene: TRBV27; CDR3nt: TGTGCCAGCAGCCCCGACAGGGCTAACTATGGCTACACCTTC; CDR3aa: CASSPDRANYGYTF
j_gene: TRBJ1-2; abundance: .; d_gene: .; v_gene: TRBV27; CDR3nt: TGTGCCAGCAGTTTATTGTCCCTGGGGGGCGCGAAGTTAAGTTATGGCTACACCTTC; CDR3aa: CASSLLSLGGAKLSYGYTF
j_gene: TRBJ1-1; abundance: .; d_gene: .; v_gene: TRBV6-5; CDR3nt: TGTGCCAGCAGCCCCTTCGAACAGGGTTATACTGAAGCTTTCTTT; CDR3aa: CASSPFEQGYTEAFF
j_gene: TRBJ2-1; abundance: once; d_gene: TRBD2; v_gene: TRBV4-2; CDR3nt: TGTGCCAGCAGCCAAGATTGGCGGGGGGGCTCGCTTTCCCGGTTCTTC; CDR3aa: CASSQDWRGGSLSRFF
j_gene: TRBJ1-2; abundance: .; d_gene: .; v_gene: TRBV19; CDR3nt: TGTGCCAGTAGTATAAGGGACTATGGCTACACCTTC; CDR3aa: CASSIRDYGYTF
j_gene: TRBJ1-2; abundance: .; d_gene: .; v_gene: TRBV27; CDR3nt: TGTGCCAGCAGTTTGGGGGCCGGGACACCCTATGGCTACACCTTC; CDR3aa: CASSLGAGTPYGYTF
j_gene: TRBJ1-2; abundance: .; d_gene: .; v_gene: TRBV10-3; CDR3nt: TGTGCCATCAGTGGTGTCGGGATGGAGGGCTACACCTTC; CDR3aa: CAISGVGMEGYTF
j_gene: TRBJ1-5; abundance: .; d_gene: .; v_gene: TRBV7-2; CDR3nt: TGTGCCAGCAGCCGTGGACCAAATAGCAATCAGCCCCAGCATTTT; CDR3aa: CASSRGPNSNQPQHF
j_gene: TRBJ2-1; abundance: .; d_gene: .; v_gene: TRBV7-2; CDR3nt: TGTGCCAGCAGCTTAGCGCGATCAGCGTACTCCTACAATGAGCAGTTCTTC; CDR3aa: CASSLARSAYSYNEQFF
j_gene: TRBJ1-1; abundance: .; d_gene: .; v_gene: TRBV5-1; CDR3nt: TGCGCCAGCAGCTTGAGCGGATACGGTGAAGCTTTCTTT; CDR3aa: CASSLSGYGEAFF
j_gene: TRBJ1-1; abundance: once; d_gene: TRBD1; v_gene: TRBV10-3; CDR3nt: TGTGCCATCAGCACGACAGGGCGGGAGAGTGAAGCTTTCTTT; CDR3aa: CAISTTGRESEAFF
j_gene: TRBJ1-5; abundance: once; d_gene: .; v_gene: TRBV7-8; CDR3nt: TGTGCCAGCAGTGGGGGCGGGGTGGTTCGGGATCAGCCCCAGCATTTT; CDR3aa: CASSGGGVVRDQPQHF